Below are 26 T cell receptor beta chains sequenced from a single sample in a study of cytomegalovirus exposure and HLA in healthy donors. PCR amplification relied on 60 Vbeta primers (plus 13 Jbeta primers). The protocol was immunoSEQ multiplex PCR, while the TCRdb copy is restricted to in-frame clones and leaves out a portion. Of about 160,000 clones listed, roughly 80% are singletons. The sequenced sample consisted of PBMCs. Receptors originate from a woman aged 30 to 39 in good health and CMV-seropositive.

The V call is TRBV21-1, the J call TRBJ2-7; the table's TRBD1 call for D was not verified on the DNA. TRBV21-1 is marked as a pseudogene. The CDR3 runs to 17 residues. CDR3 DNA: TGTGCCAGGACGATCGACCGGGACAGGGGATGGTCCTACGAGCAGTACTTC. Translated: CARTIDRDRGWSYEQYF.

V usage is TRBV5-5 and J usage is TRBJ2-2; D is ambiguous. Deletions cut 3 bases from V and 2 bases from J, with 17 bases between. Germline CDR1 reads SGHKS; CDR2 reads YYEKEE (reference sequence). The CDR3 runs 17 residues. CDR3 amino acids: CASSSLPPAINTGELFF. The CDR3 DNA is TGTGCCAGCAGCTCCCTGCCCCCCGCTATTAACACCGGGGAGCTGTTTTTT.

This rearrangement joins TRBV29-1 to TRBJ2-3; TRBD2 aligns across 9 bases. Germline V gene data show CDR1 as SQVTM and CDR2 as ANQGSEA. This CDR3 spans 14 amino acids. Unmatched junction bases numbered 4, after V lost 6 bases and J lost 0 bases. The CDR3 sequence: CSVLTSGSTDTQYF. The CDR3 nucleotides are TGCAGCGTCTTGACTAGCGGAAGCACAGATACGCAGTATTTT.

The chain carries TRBV28 and TRBJ1-2; D gene uncertain. The CDR3 has 13 amino acids. Germline assignment: CDR1 MDHEN and CDR2 SYDVKM. V lost 6 bases and J lost 3, with 11 bases in between. CDR3 in DNA: TGTGCCAGCAGAGTCGAGGGATACTATGGCTACACCTTC. Its protein is CASRVEGYYGYTF.

This chain links TRBV6-4 with TRBJ1-2; the D gene is possibly TRBD1 (6 bases). The CDR3 has 14 residues. The germline CDR1 and CDR2 sequences are MRHNA and SNTAGT. Trimming cost V 6 bases and J 7 bases, with 18 bases left between them. CDR3 amino acids: CASRDTGGRSGYTF. In nucleotides, the CDR3 is TGTGCCAGCAGGGATACGGGGGGCCGTTCTGGCTACACCTTC.

V gene TRBV7-2 combines with J gene TRBJ2-3; D may be TRBD2 (5 bases). V gave up 5 bases and J gave up 3 bases, with 12 bases separating them. Germline V CDR1 and CDR2: SGHTA, FQGNSA. CDR3 length equals 14 residues. The CDR3 sequence is CASSVRTQTDTQYF. The CDR3 region has the DNA TGTGCCAGCAGCGTTAGGACTCAGACAGATACGCAGTATTTT.

The chain is built from TRBV2 and TRBJ2-1; 11 bases are shared with TRBD1. The length of the CDR3 is 16 residues. After removal of 4 bases from V and 1 base from J, the junction contained 3 bases not matched to a gene. Per germline, CDR1 SNHLY and CDR2 FYNNEI. Here the CDR3 reads CASSGTGGLSYNEQFF. The CDR3 nucleotides are TGTGCCAGCAGTGGGACAGGGGGCCTTTCCTACAATGAGCAGTTCTTC.

The J gene is TRBJ1-4, the V gene TRBV11-2; 8 bases match TRBD1. Germline assignment: CDR1 SGHAT and CDR2 FQNNGV. This CDR3 spans 19 amino acids. The trim removed 2 bases at V and 8 bases at J, leaving 19 bases unmatched. The CDR3 loop reads CASSLYWAGGGTLSEKLFF. CDR3 coding DNA: TGTGCCAGCAGCTTATATTGGGCAGGGGGCGGTACGCTTAGCGAAAAACTGTTTTTT.

The chain combines TRBV2 with TRBJ2-1, with TRBD2 identical over 9 bases. J lost 4 bases, V lost 5 bases, and 9 bases had no gene match. CDR1 and CDR2 (germline): SNHLY, FYNNEI. This CDR3 has 16 amino acids. The CDR3 region has the DNA TGTGCCAGCAGTCCCGGTTTGGCGGGGGGGTACAATGAGCAGTTCTTC. The encoded protein is CASSPGLAGGYNEQFF.

The gene calls are TRBV11-1 and TRBJ1-2; 10 bases align to TRBD1. The CDR3 runs 15 residues. With 7 bases clipped from V and 3 bases from J, the junction kept 8 bases outside the gene matches. CDR1 and CDR2 (germline): SGHAT, FQDESV (reference sequence). The CDR3 is CASTPDRGYDYGYTF. CDR3 coding DNA: TGTGCCAGCACTCCGGACAGGGGGTATGACTATGGCTACACCTTC.

This clone was counted between two and nine times. The genes are TRBV9 and TRBJ2-7; D perhaps matches TRBD2 (6 bases). The V gene's germline CDR1 is SGDLS and CDR2 YYNGEE. There are 16 residues in the CDR3. The V end was cut by 4 bases, the J end by 0 bases, with 17 bases between. DNA of the CDR3: TGTGCCAGCAGCCCCGGGGTCGGGAGAAACTCCTACGAGCAGTACTTC. This encodes CASSPGVGRNSYEQYF.

In DNA, the CDR3 is TGTGCCAGCAGCCCGTCGAACCCCAGGGTGTGGTCCGGGGAGCTGTTTTTT. This translates into CASSPSNPRVWSGELFF. The J gene is TRBJ2-2, the V gene TRBV7-9; possibly TRBD1 for D (5 bases). The ends were cut back, 5 bases at V and 6 bases at J, with 22 bases in the middle. The CDR3 has 17 residues. In germline, CDR1 is SEHNR, CDR2 FQNEAQ (reference sequence).

J is TRBJ2-1 and V is TRBV7-2; 7 bases fit TRBD2. Trimming cost V 5 bases and J 8 bases; bases outside gene matches: 6. This CDR3 has 13 amino acids. Germline V lookup: CDR1 SGHTA, CDR2 FQGNSA. The CDR3 loop is CASSPRAGYEQFF. CDR3 DNA sequence: TGTGCCAGCAGCCCCAGAGCGGGGTATGAGCAGTTCTTC.

The genes are TRBV28 and TRBJ2-7, with TRBD1 matching over 7 bases. The ends lost 6 bases at V and 0 bases at J; junction bases unmatched: 11. This CDR3 spans 16 amino acids. Germline loops: CDR1 MDHEN, CDR2 SYDVKM. The chain's CDR3 is CASRGQPPFDSYEQYF. CDR3 bases: TGTGCCAGCAGGGGACAGCCACCTTTTGACTCCTACGAGCAGTACTTC.

The rearrangement joins TRBV5-1 to TRBJ1-5, with a possible D match to TRBD1 (6 bases). The V gene's germline CDR1 is SGHRS and CDR2 YFSETQ. The CDR3 loop spans 12 amino acids. The germline V and J ends were trimmed by 3 bases and 10 bases, with 11 bases remaining between them. This chain's CDR3 is CASSCYRDPQHF. For the CDR3, the DNA is TGCGCCAGCAGCTGTTACAGGGATCCCCAGCATTTT.

The chain links TRBV6-8 to TRBJ2-3, with TRBD1 matching over 9 bases. The CDR3 loop spans 19 amino acids. V lost 2 bases to trimming and J lost 0 bases; unmatched junction nucleotides: 12. The germline V gene encodes CDR1 MNHGY and CDR2 SAAAGT. The DNA of the CDR3 is TGTGCCAGCAGTTACGAAACCGGGACAGGGCTCTCTAGCACAGATACGCAGTATTTT. Translating it yields CASSYETGTGLSSTDTQYF.

J is TRBJ1-1 and V is TRBV28; TRBD1 matches 11 bases. V trimming: 6 bases; J trimming: 3 bases; junction bases outside the gene matches: 6. Per germline, CDR1 MDHEN and CDR2 SYDVKM. The CDR3 sequence is 15 residues long. The CDR3 loop reads CASSPWTGGYTEAFF. As DNA, the CDR3 is TGTGCCAGCAGCCCCTGGACAGGGGGCTACACTGAAGCTTTCTTT.

The sample holds a few counts of this clone. CDR3 region: CSVEGQAETQYF. The CDR3 nucleotides read TGCAGCGTTGAGGGACAGGCAGAGACCCAGTACTTC. The gene calls are TRBV29-1 and TRBJ2-5, with 8 bases fitting TRBD1. V was clipped by 3 bases and J by 4 bases; unmatched bases: 1. CDR3 length: 12 amino acids. Germline CDR1 and CDR2: SQVTM and ANQGSEA. Drawing the rest from reference TRBV29-1 and TRBJ2-5, the complete variable domain is SAVISQKPSRDICQRGTSLTIQCQVDSQVTMMFWYRQQPGQSLTLIATANQGSEATYESGFVIDKFPISRPNLTFSTLTVSNMSPEDSSIYLCSVEGQAETQYFGPGTRLLVL.

The rearrangement uses TRBV11-1 and TRBJ2-3; D ambiguous. Trimming cost V 3 bases and J 2 bases, with 9 bases left between them. The CDR3 is 14 amino acids. The germline V gene has CDR1 SGHAT and CDR2 FQDESV (reference sequence). CDR3 nucleotide sequence: TGTGCCAGCAGCTTCACAAACCCCACAGATACGCAGTATTTT. It codes for CASSFTNPTDTQYF.

The V call is TRBV9, the J call TRBJ1-2; 10 nucleotides match TRBD1. Trimming cost V 7 bases and J 2 bases; bases outside gene matches: 11. The germline V gene has CDR1 SGDLS and CDR2 YYNGEE. The CDR3 consists of 16 residues. The CDR3 here is CASGGDRGPANYGYTF. CDR3 coding DNA: TGTGCCAGCGGGGGGGACAGGGGCCCCGCGAACTATGGCTACACCTTC.

The V and J genes are TRBV5-1 and TRBJ1-2, with D uncertain. The germline V gene has CDR1 SGHRS and CDR2 YFSETQ. The V end lost 0 bases, the J end lost 5 bases, and 17 bases lay between the germline ends. CDR3 length: 16 amino acids. The CDR3 loop is CASSLGPDGQVYGYTF. Written as DNA, the CDR3 is TGCGCCAGCAGCTTGGGACCCGACGGCCAGGTTTATGGCTACACCTTC.

The rearrangement links TRBV18 to TRBJ2-7; 7 positions agree with TRBD1. V dropped 3 bases and J dropped 1; count of bases not matched to a gene: 3. The CDR3 spans 14 residues. Germline CDR1 and CDR2: KGHSH and LQKENI. CDR3 protein: CASSPGQLSYEQYF. CDR3 coding DNA: TGTGCCAGCTCACCGGGACAGCTGTCCTACGAGCAGTACTTC.

This chain uses TRBV10-3 with TRBJ1-2; 8 positions match TRBD1. The junction had 6 bases not matched to a gene; V was cut back by 6 bases and J by 3 bases. CDR1 is ENHRY and CDR2 is SYGVKD in the germline V gene. CDR3 size: 14 residues. The CDR3 DNA follows: TGTGCCATCAGCCTCGCGGACAGGGACTATGGCTACACCTTC. Translating it yields CAISLADRDYGYTF.

The chain is built from TRBV7-2 and TRBJ2-1, with TRBD2 matching 9 bases. The CDR3 sequence is 16 residues long. The V gene's germline CDR1 is SGHTA and CDR2 FQGNSA. Losses at the gene ends were 5 bases for V and 4 bases for J; bases not matched to a gene: 9. DNA of the CDR3: TGTGCCAGCAGCCTTAGACTAGCGGCGGGTTACAATGAGCAGTTCTTC. Translated: CASSLRLAAGYNEQFF.

This chain links TRBV5-1 with TRBJ2-4; D is unclear. Germline assignment: CDR1 SGHRS and CDR2 YFSETQ. Deletions cut 4 bases from V and 6 bases from J, with 14 bases between. The CDR3 extends over 14 amino acids. In DNA, the CDR3 is TGCGCCAGCAGCCCTGACTCGGCCCCAAACATTCAGTACTTC. Amino acids: CASSPDSAPNIQYF.

The V and J genes are TRBV7-9 and TRBJ1-5; possibly TRBD1 for D (5 bases). This CDR3 comprises 16 residues. CDR1 SEHNR and CDR2 FQNEAQ come from the germline V gene (reference sequence). Deletions cut 5 bases from V and 3 bases from J, with 17 bases between. The CDR3 sequence is CASSPGRAGLNQPQHF. The DNA of the CDR3 is TGTGCCAGCAGCCCCGGGAGGGCAGGGCTCAATCAGCCCCAGCATTTT. Full variable domain (rest looked up from reference TRBV7-9 and TRBJ1-5): DTGVSQNPRHKITKRGQNVTFRCDPISEHNRLYWYRQTLGQGPEFLTYFQNEAQLEKSRLLSDRFSAERPKGSFSTLEIQRTEQGDSAMYLCASSPGRAGLNQPQHFGDGTRLSIL.